This T cell receptor beta chain stems from a study of shared clonotypes between healthy human individuals. Study-wide background: CD4 naive and CD4 memory each took three plates per donor, while CD8 naive took two and CD8 memory one. Whole-study results and caveats: Shared across four donors were around 5% of the naive CD4 clonotypes. It was only blood that was sampled, and tissue repertoires likely differ.

The CDR3 loop spans 13 amino acids. Germline CDR1 is ENHRY and CDR2 is SYGVKD. V gave up 11 bases and J gave up 3 bases, with 14 bases separating them. With regard to this clone: What it recognizes is unknown.

The sorted-subset replicate PCRs were given 150 to 200 ng DNA, which is approximately 30,000 T cell genomes. TCRdb's table, derived via immunoSEQ multiplex PCR, lists solely in-frame clones and lacks some. This sample carries millions of clones, approximately 92% of them seen once, and the ten largest clones take roughly 0.13%. V usage is TRBV10-3 and J usage is TRBJ2-1, with D unclear. The TCR originated in a man aged 18 to 30 in good health. Input material: naive CD4+ T cells sorted from blood. Subset in this sample: CD45RA+ positively selected. This chain's CDR3 is CAVGLGNYNEQFF. The CDR3 bases are TGTGCCGTTGGCTTGGGTAACTACAATGAGCAGTTCTTC.